Listed here are 21 T cell receptor beta chains from one sample, sequenced in a study of OX40 agonist ivuxolimab in advanced cancers. Generated by immunoSEQ multiplex PCR, the TCRdb table keeps only in-frame clones and is missing some. The repertoire includes approximately 60,000 clones, over 70% of them detected once, and about 2% sits in the top ten. The sequenced sample was CD4+ or CD8+ T cells sorted from blood, obtained in a trial of the OX40 agonist ivuxolimab. Receptors originate from an adult with an advanced solid tumor such as melanoma, head and neck, liver or kidney cancer.

The rearrangement uses TRBV5-1 and TRBJ2-7; weak D call: TRBD2 (6 bases). Trimming took 0 bases from V and 5 from J, leaving 18 bases between them. Germline CDR1 SGHRS, CDR2 YFSETQ. CDR3 length equals 16 residues. The CDR3 reads CASSLGPPYGRNEQYF. CDR3 sequence (DNA): TGCGCCAGCAGCTTGGGCCCACCTTACGGGAGAAACGAGCAGTACTTC. Full variable domain (rest looked up from reference TRBV5-1 and TRBJ2-7): KAGVTQTPRYLIKTRGQQVTLSCSPISGHRSVSWYQQTPGQGLQFLFEYFSETQRNKGNFPGRFSGRQFSNSRSEMNVSTLELGDSALYLCASSLGPPYGRNEQYFGPGTRLTVT.

The rearrangement uses TRBV6-5 and TRBJ2-3, with TRBD2 matching over 10 bases. The CDR3 loop spans 15 amino acids. V was pared by 8 bases and J by 2 bases, with 7 bases of the junction left unmatched. Germline CDR1 MNHEY, CDR2 SVGAGI. The CDR3 DNA reads TGTGCCAGCTGCCGTAGCGGGGGGTTCACAGATACGCAGTATTTT. Translated, it gives CASCRSGGFTDTQYF.

This clone was found once. The chain joins TRBV5-1 to TRBJ2-2; 12 nucleotides line up with TRBD2. After removal of 1 base from V and 6 bases from J, the junction contained 4 bases not matched to a gene. This CDR3 contains 16 residues. Looked up from germline, CDR1 is SGHRS and CDR2 is YFSETQ. CDR3 DNA sequence: TGCGCCAGCAGCTTGCCGGGGACTAGCGGGCCCGGGGAGCTGTTTTTT. This translates into CASSLPGTSGPGELFF.

The chain is built from TRBV27 and TRBJ2-3; 8 nucleotides agree with TRBD2. The germline V gene has CDR1 MNHEY and CDR2 SMNVEV (reference sequence). V shed 6 bases and J 2 bases; nucleotides not matched to a gene: 7. The CDR3 consists of 15 residues. This chain's CDR3 is CASRQAGAPTDTQYF. As DNA, the CDR3 is TGTGCCAGCAGGCAAGCGGGAGCCCCCACAGATACGCAGTATTTT.

This clone was observed a handful of times. The DNA of the CDR3 is TGTGCCAGCAGTTACAGGGCGAAGACTGAAGCTTTCTTT. Amino acid sequence: CASSYRAKTEAFF. V usage is TRBV6-5 and J usage is TRBJ1-1; D is ambiguous. The V and J ends lost 2 bases and 5 bases respectively, with 9 bases between them. This CDR3 has 13 residues. Per germline, CDR1 MNHEY and CDR2 SVGAGI.

The chain joins TRBV7-2 to TRBJ1-2; TRBD1 matches 7 bases. The CDR3 length is 15 residues. Germline loops: CDR1 SGHTA, CDR2 FQGNSA. Trimming took 1 base from V and 8 from J; bases not matched to a gene: 10. Here the CDR3 reads CASSLGFRAGGGYTF. The CDR3 DNA follows: TGTGCCAGCAGCTTAGGATTCCGAGCAGGGGGAGGCTACACCTTC.

The chain uses TRBV6-5 and TRBJ2-1; 7 bases map to TRBD1. After removal of 6 bases from V and 6 bases from J, the junction contained 11 bases not matched to a gene. The CDR3 runs 15 residues. The germline CDR1 and CDR2 sequences are MNHEY and SVGAGI. The chain's CDR3 is CASSRPGQTPNEQFF. In DNA form, the CDR3 reads TGTGCCAGCAGCCGTCCGGGACAGACCCCCAATGAGCAGTTCTTC.

The J gene is TRBJ2-5, the V gene TRBV15, with D perhaps assigned TRBD1 or TRBD2 (7 bases each). The germline CDR1 and CDR2 sequences are LNHNV and YYDKDF (reference sequence). This CDR3 spans 14 amino acids. Trimming stripped 5 bases from V and 5 bases from J, with 15 bases between. CDR3 in DNA: TGTGCCACCAGCCGGGGGGCAGGGGGGGAGACCCAGTACTTC. As protein: CATSRGAGGETQYF.

The chain is built from TRBV19 and TRBJ1-1, with TRBD1 matching 7 bases. CDR1 is LNHDA, CDR2 SQIVND, per germline (reference sequence). The V segment lost 5 bases and the J segment 3 bases; nucleotides outside the gene matches: 12. The CDR3 spans 16 residues. The DNA for the CDR3 is TGTGCCAGTAGTTCCCCCGGGACAGTAGGGGACACTGAAGCTTTCTTT. It encodes CASSSPGTVGDTEAFF.

Comments on this clone: Other DNA sequences of this sample code for an identical CDR3. The rearrangement joins TRBV7-8 to TRBJ2-2; 7 bases are shared with TRBD2. Trimming cost V 1 base and J 7 bases; bases outside gene matches: 0. CDR3 length: 13 residues. CDR1 is SGHVS and CDR2 is FQNEAQ in the germline V gene. The CDR3, as DNA: TGTGCCAGCAGCTTAGGGGGGGGCGGGGAGCTGTTTTTT. This sequence encodes CASSLGGGGELFF.

The chain links TRBV7-2 to TRBJ2-6; D gene ambiguous. The V and J ends lost 3 bases and 0 bases respectively, with 6 bases between them. There are 15 residues in the CDR3. The germline CDR1 and CDR2 sequences are SGHTA and FQGNSA. The CDR3: CASSFTTSGANVLTF. CDR3 DNA sequence: TGTGCCAGCAGCTTCACGACCTCTGGGGCCAACGTCCTGACTTTC.

This chain joins TRBV19 and TRBJ1-5; D unclear. The CDR3 runs to 16 residues. Germline V CDR1 and CDR2: LNHDA, SQIVND (reference sequence). V lost 0 bases, J lost 6 bases, and 15 bases lay in between. Here the CDR3 reads CASSIDRWGRGQPQHF. The CDR3 DNA sequence: TGTGCCAGTAGTATAGATCGGTGGGGTCGGGGTCAGCCCCAGCATTTT.

This chain joins TRBV28 and TRBJ1-1, with D possibly matching TRBD1 (6 bases). The germline CDR1 and CDR2 sequences are MDHEN and SYDVKM. There are 14 residues in the CDR3. V gave up 4 bases and J gave up 9 bases, with 18 bases separating them. Here the CDR3 reads CASSSFRTAVKAFF. CDR3 nucleotide sequence: TGTGCCAGCAGTTCCTTCAGGACAGCAGTTAAAGCTTTCTTT.

The chain is built from TRBV2 and TRBJ2-7, with D possibly matching TRBD1 (6 bases). Germline V gives CDR1 SNHLY, CDR2 FYNNEI. CDR3 size: 14 residues. The V end lost 3 bases, the J end lost 7 bases, and 16 bases lay between the germline ends. CDR3 sequence reads: CASSDRRTGREQYF. CDR3 DNA: TGTGCCAGCAGTGACAGGAGAACAGGGAGAGAGCAGTACTTC.

V usage is TRBV28 and J usage is TRBJ2-7; 10 bases fit TRBD2. Per germline, CDR1 MDHEN and CDR2 SYDVKM. With 6 bases clipped from V and 7 bases from J, the junction kept 3 bases outside the gene matches. The CDR3 contains 12 residues. The CDR3 DNA reads as TGTGCCAGCAGCCAGGGACTAGCGGAGCAGTACTTC. As protein: CASSQGLAEQYF.

This chain uses TRBV7-6 with TRBJ2-7; weak D call: TRBD2 (5 bases). The CDR3 sequence is 14 residues long. V lost 0 bases to trimming and J lost 2 bases, with 8 bases between them. Germline-derived CDR1 and CDR2 are SGHVS and FNYEAQ. The CDR3 coding sequence is TGTGCCAGCAGCTTAGCACCGGGAACCTACGAGCAGTACTTC. Its translation: CASSLAPGTYEQYF.

The V gene is TRBV30, the J gene TRBJ2-3; D is uncertain. Deletions cut 3 bases from V and 2 bases from J, with 12 bases between. This CDR3 has 14 amino acids. Per the germline V gene, CDR1 is GTSNPN and CDR2 is SVGIG (reference sequence). The CDR3 DNA follows: TGTGCCTGGAGCCCCGGACGCAACACAGATACGCAGTATTTT. It encodes CAWSPGRNTDTQYF.

V usage is TRBV30 and J usage is TRBJ1-6, with 7 bases fitting TRBD1. This CDR3 is built from 14 residues. The trim removed 4 bases at V and 4 bases at J, leaving 4 bases unmatched. Germline CDR1 GTSNPN, CDR2 SVGIG (reference sequence). This CDR3 is CAWKQGRYNSPLHF. The DNA of the CDR3 is TGTGCCTGGAAACAGGGGCGGTATAATTCACCCCTCCACTTT. The variable domain in full, completed from reference TRBV30 and TRBJ1-6, reads SQTIHQWPATLVQPVGSPLSLECTVEGTSNPNLYWYRQAAGRGLQLLFYSVGIGQISSEVPQNLSASRPQDRQFILSSKKLLLSDSGFYLCAWKQGRYNSPLHFGNGTRLTVT.

The chain carries TRBV28 and TRBJ2-1; D may correspond to TRBD1 or TRBD2 (5 bases each). This CDR3 has 15 residues. CDR1 MDHEN and CDR2 SYDVKM come from the germline V gene. Between the trimmed V and J ends, which lost 6 bases and 5 bases, there was a span of 17 bases. The CDR3 protein is CASSPRTGRHNEQFF. The CDR3 region has the DNA TGTGCCAGCAGCCCTAGGACGGGACGACACAATGAGCAGTTCTTC.

The rearrangement links TRBV2 to TRBJ1-4; the match to TRBD1 covers 9 bases. The CDR3 runs 14 residues. Germline lookup yields CDR1 SNHLY and CDR2 FYNNEI. J lost 7 bases, V lost 8 bases, and 8 bases had no gene match. CDR3 in DNA: TGTGCCAGCGGAGGACAGGGGTTAGGTGAAAAACTGTTTTTT. It yields the protein CASGGQGLGEKLFF.

The V gene is TRBV16, the J gene TRBJ2-5; 9 positions agree with TRBD1. Per germline, CDR1 KGHSY and CDR2 FQNENV. J lost 5 bases, V lost 4 bases, and 2 bases had no gene match. CDR3 size: 13 residues. CDR3 coding DNA: TGTGCCAGCAGCCCCGGGACAGGGGAGACCCAGTACTTC. It translates to CASSPGTGETQYF.